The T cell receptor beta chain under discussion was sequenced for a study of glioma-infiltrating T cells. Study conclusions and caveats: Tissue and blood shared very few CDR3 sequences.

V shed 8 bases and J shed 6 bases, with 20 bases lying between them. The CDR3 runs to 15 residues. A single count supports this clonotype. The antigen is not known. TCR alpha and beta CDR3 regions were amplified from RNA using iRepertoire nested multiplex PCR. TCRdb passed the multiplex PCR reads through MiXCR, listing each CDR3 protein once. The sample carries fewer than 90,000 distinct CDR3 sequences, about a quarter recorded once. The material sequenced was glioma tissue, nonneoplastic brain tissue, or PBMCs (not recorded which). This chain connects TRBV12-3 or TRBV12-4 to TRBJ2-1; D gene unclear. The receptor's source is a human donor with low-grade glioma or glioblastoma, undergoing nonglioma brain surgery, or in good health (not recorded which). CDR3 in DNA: TGTGCCAGCCCCTCAACCGCCACAGCGAGCAATGAGCAGTTCTTC. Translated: CASPSTATASNEQFF.